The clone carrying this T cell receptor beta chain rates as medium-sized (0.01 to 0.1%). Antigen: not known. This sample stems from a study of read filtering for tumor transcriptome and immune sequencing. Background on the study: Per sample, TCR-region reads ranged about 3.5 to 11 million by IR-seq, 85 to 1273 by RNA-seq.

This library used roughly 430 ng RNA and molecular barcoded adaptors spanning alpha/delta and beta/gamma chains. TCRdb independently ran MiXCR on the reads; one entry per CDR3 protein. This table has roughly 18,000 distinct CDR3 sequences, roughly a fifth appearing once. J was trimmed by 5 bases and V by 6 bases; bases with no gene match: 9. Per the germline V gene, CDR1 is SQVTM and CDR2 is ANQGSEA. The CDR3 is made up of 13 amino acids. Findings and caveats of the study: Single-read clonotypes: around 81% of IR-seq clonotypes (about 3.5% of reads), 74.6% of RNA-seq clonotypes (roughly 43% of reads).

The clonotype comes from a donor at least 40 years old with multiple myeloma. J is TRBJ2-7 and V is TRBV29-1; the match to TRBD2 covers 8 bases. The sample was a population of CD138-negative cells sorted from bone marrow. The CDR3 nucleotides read TGCAGCGTAAAAGCTCGGGAGGGTGACGAGCAGTACTTC. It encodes CSVKAREGDEQYF.